This T cell receptor beta chain was profiled in a study of blood T cell repertoires in COVID-19. This table comes from immunoSEQ multiplex PCR, and its TCRdb copy is limited to in-frame clones, with some not included. The sample carries 250,000 to 350,000 clones, over 80% recorded once. The clonotype originates from a woman between 50 and 59 years old with COVID-19, enrolled during active disease. Sequenced sample: peripheral blood.

CDR3 loop: CAISGSGGTYNEQFF. The DNA for the CDR3 is TGTGCCATCAGTGGCAGCGGGGGTACCTACAATGAGCAGTTCTTC. This rearrangement joins TRBV10-3 to TRBJ2-1, with 8 positions matching TRBD2. The CDR3 runs to 15 residues. J was trimmed by 2 bases and V by 4 bases; bases with no gene match: 4. CDR1 is ENHRY and CDR2 is SYGVKD in the germline V gene.